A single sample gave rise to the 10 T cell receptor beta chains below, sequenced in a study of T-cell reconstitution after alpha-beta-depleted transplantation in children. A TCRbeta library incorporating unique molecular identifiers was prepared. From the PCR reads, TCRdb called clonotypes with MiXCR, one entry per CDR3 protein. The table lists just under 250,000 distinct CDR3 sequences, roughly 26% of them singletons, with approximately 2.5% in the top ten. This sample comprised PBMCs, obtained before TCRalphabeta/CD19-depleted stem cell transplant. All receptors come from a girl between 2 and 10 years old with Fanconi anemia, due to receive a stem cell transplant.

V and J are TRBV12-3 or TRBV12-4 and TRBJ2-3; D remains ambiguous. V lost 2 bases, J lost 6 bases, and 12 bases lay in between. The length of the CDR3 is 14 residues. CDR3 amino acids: CASSLKASSDTQYF. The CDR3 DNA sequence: TGTGCCAGCAGTTTAAAAGCTTCCTCCGATACGCAGTATTTT.

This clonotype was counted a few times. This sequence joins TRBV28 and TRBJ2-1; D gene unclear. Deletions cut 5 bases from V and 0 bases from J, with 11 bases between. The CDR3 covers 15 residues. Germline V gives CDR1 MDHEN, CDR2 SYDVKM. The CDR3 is CASSPRRISYNEQFF. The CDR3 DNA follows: TGTGCCAGCAGTCCCCGGAGAATCTCCTACAATGAGCAGTTCTTC.

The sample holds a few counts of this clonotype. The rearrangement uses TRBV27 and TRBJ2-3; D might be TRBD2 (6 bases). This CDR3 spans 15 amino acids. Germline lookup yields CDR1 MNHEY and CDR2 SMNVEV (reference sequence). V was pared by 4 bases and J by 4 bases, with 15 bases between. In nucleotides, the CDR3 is TGTGCCAGCAGTTCTGGGGCGGGGTGGTCAGATACGCAGTATTTT. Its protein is CASSSGAGWSDTQYF.

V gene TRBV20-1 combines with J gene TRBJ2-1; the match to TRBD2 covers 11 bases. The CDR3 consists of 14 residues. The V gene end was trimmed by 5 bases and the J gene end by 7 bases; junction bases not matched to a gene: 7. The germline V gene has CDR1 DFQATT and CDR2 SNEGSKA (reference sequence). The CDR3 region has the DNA TGCAGTGCTCGGGGACTAGCGGCAGTAAATGAGCAGTTCTTC. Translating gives CSARGLAAVNEQFF.

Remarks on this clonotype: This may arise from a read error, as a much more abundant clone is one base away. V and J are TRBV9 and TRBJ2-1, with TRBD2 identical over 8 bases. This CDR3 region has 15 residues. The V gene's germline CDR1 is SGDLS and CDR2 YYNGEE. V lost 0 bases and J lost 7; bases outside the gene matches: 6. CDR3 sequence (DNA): TGTGCCAGCAGCGTAGCGGGGGGGCCGGAGAATGAGCAGTTCTTC. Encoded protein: CASSVAGGPENEQFF.

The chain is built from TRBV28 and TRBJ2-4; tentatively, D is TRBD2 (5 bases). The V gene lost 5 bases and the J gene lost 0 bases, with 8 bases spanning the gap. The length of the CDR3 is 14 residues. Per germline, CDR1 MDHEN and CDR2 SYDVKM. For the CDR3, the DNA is TGTGCCAGCAGTCGGACTCTAGCCAAAAACATTCAGTACTTC. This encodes CASSRTLAKNIQYF.

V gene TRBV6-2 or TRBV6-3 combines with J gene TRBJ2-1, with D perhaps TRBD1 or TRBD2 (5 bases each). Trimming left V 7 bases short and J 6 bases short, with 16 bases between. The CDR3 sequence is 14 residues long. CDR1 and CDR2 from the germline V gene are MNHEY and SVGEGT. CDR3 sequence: CASTRRDPSNEQFF. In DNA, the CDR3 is TGTGCCAGCACCCGCCGGGACCCGTCCAATGAGCAGTTCTTC.

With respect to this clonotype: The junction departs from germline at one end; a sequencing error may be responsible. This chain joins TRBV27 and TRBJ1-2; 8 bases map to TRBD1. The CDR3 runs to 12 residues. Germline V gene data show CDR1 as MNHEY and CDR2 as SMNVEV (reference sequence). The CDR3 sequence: CASSLVQGERRF. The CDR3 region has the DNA TGTGCCAGCAGTTTAGTACAGGGGGAACGTCGGTTC.

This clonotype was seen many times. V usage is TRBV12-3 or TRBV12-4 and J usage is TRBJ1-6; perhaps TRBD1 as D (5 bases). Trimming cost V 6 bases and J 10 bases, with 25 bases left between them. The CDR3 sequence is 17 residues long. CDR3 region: CASSLGGAPGMESPLHF. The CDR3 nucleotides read TGTGCCAGCAGCCTAGGCGGCGCGCCAGGGATGGAGTCACCCCTCCACTTT.

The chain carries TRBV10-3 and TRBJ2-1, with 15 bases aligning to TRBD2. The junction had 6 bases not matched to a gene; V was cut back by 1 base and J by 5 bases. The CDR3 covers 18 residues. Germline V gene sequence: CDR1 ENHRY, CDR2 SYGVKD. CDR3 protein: CAISEFGLAGGINNEQFF. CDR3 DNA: TGTGCCATCAGTGAGTTTGGACTAGCGGGAGGGATTAACAATGAGCAGTTCTTC.